Reported below is one T cell receptor beta chain. Its antigen is unidentified. The data derive from a study of cytomegalovirus exposure and HLA in healthy donors. Notes on the study in general: It is likely that the observed cluster of highly shared sequence variants was a sequencing artifact. One variant, a missense change in DCLRE1C, was linked in a later analysis to TCR beta V- and J-gene trimming.

Trimming at V came to 5 bases and at J to 5 bases, leaving 4 bases not matched to a gene. Germline values: CDR1 SEHNR, CDR2 FQNEAQ (reference sequence). This CDR3 has 13 amino acids. The PCR ran on 60 Vbeta and 13 Jbeta primers. Profiled with immunoSEQ multiplex PCR; TCRdb holds only in-frame clones, not every one. The sample includes about 110,000 clones, under 80% of them seen just once. The sequenced material came from PBMCs. This sequence was found in a woman between 40 and 50 years old in good health and CMV-seropositive. The V and J genes are TRBV7-9 and TRBJ2-3; 7 nucleotides align to TRBD2. In nucleotides, the CDR3 is TGTGCCAGCAGCCAAACTAGCGAAGATACGCAGTATTTT. Protein: CASSQTSEDTQYF.